This TCR beta chain originates from a study of CD8 T cell repertoires and HIV-1 epitope variants. Overall study context: Epitopes were three Gag families plus Nef HW9 and YT9.

The CDR3 contains 18 residues. V shed 0 bases and J 4 bases; nucleotides not matched to a gene: 10. The germline CDR1 and CDR2 sequences are LGHNA and YSLEER. On this clone: The antigen remains undetermined.

TCR beta CDR3 was sequenced at survey depth on immunoSEQ. The protocol was immunoSEQ multiplex PCR, while the TCRdb copy is restricted to in-frame clones and leaves out a portion. Among several thousand clones listed, about 60% were seen once. The sequence was collected from a male donor with HIV. What was sequenced was cultured CD8+ T cells derived from PBMCs. The chain couples TRBV4-3 to TRBJ2-1; 9 nucleotides line up with TRBD2. The CDR3 DNA reads as TGCGCCAGCAGCCAAGATCCCTCGGGAGCGGGGGGTTACAATGAGCAGTTCTTC. It is translated as CASSQDPSGAGGYNEQFF.